Following are 5 T cell receptor beta chains from one sample sequenced in a study of T-cell memory formation after mild COVID-19. TCRdb processed the 5' RACE reads anew with MiXCR; each CDR3 protein has one entry. This sample has about 290,000 distinct CDR3 sequences, with more than 15% found just once. Input material: PBMCs or a T cell subset sorted from them (not recorded which). These TCRs come from a man between 18 and 29 years old who had mild COVID-19 (a few samples of this study predate the infection). Cell type and time point are not known.

V usage is TRBV12-3 or TRBV12-4 and J usage is TRBJ1-1; tentatively, D is TRBD1 (6 bases). Trimming removed 7 bases from V and 11 bases from J, with 23 bases in between. CDR3 length equals 14 residues. CDR3 in amino acids: CASTDTGTRFSAFF. DNA of the CDR3: TGTGCCAGCACCGATACCGGGACACGGTTTAGCGCTTTCTTT.

The rearrangement links TRBV5-1 to TRBJ2-7, with D hard to call. Trimming left V 7 bases short and J 7 bases short, with 15 bases between. The germline V gene has CDR1 SGHRS and CDR2 YFSETQ. The CDR3 has 12 amino acids. CDR3 nucleotide sequence: TGCGCCAGCGCAAAATATGAGAGGGAGCAGTACGTC. This codes for CASAKYEREQYV.

The chain employs TRBV5-1 and TRBJ2-7, with D unclear. The germline CDR1 and CDR2 sequences are SGHRS and YFSETQ. Deletions cut 4 bases from V and 4 bases from J, with 12 bases between. The CDR3 has 13 amino acids. Written as DNA, the CDR3 is TGCGCCAGCAGCATCCAGGACGGATACGAGCAGTACTTC. This gives the protein CASSIQDGYEQYF.

This clonotype appeared a few times. The J gene is TRBJ2-1, the V gene TRBV7-9; D is perhaps TRBD2 (6 bases). Germline-derived CDR1 and CDR2 are SEHNR and FQNEAQ (reference sequence). The CDR3 is made up of 13 amino acids. V lost 5 bases, J lost 4 bases, and 9 bases lay in between. CDR3 region: CASSRESYNEQFF. The CDR3 DNA follows: TGTGCCAGCAGCCGGGAGTCTTACAATGAGCAGTTCTTC.

This sequence joins TRBV12-3 or TRBV12-4 and TRBJ2-7; TRBD1 might be the D (6 bases). The length of the CDR3 is 12 residues. The V and J ends lost 6 bases and 2 bases respectively, with 8 bases between them. CDR3 in amino acids: CASSTGTYEQYV. The CDR3 bases are TGTGCCAGCAGCACAGGGACCTACGAGCAGTACGTC.